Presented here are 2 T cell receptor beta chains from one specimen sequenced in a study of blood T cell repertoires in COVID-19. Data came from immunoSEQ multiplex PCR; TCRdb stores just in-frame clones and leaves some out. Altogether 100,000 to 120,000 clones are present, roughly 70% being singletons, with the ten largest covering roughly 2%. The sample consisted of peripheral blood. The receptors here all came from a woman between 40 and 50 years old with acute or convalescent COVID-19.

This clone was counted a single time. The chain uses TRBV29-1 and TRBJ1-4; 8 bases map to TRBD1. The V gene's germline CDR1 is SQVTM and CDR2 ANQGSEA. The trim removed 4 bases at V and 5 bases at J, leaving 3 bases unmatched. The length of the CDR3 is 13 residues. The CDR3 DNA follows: TGCAGCGTTGGCAGGGGGCCCAATGAAAAACTGTTTTTT. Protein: CSVGRGPNEKLFF. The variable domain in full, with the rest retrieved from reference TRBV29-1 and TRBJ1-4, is SAVISQKPSRDICQRGTSLTIQCQVDSQVTMMFWYRQQPGQSLTLIATANQGSEATYESGFVIDKFPISRPNLTFSTLTVSNMSPEDSSIYLCSVGRGPNEKLFFGSGTQLSVL.

The CDR3 reads CASSLNTGSVDTIYF. CDR3 nucleotides: TGTGCCAGCAGCTTAAATACAGGGTCTGTAGACACCATATATTTT. The chain recombines TRBV11-2 with TRBJ1-3, with D possibly TRBD1 on 6 matching bases. In germline, CDR1 is SGHAT, CDR2 FQNNGV. V lost 2 bases and J 8 bases, leaving 16 bases between the germline ends. The CDR3 loop spans 15 amino acids. The whole variable domain, remainder taken from reference TRBV11-2 and TRBJ1-3, is EAGVAQSPRYKIIEKRQSVAFWCNPISGHATLYWYQQILGQGPKLLIQFQNNGVVDDSQLPKDRFSAERLKGVDSTLKIQPAKLEDSAVYLCASSLNTGSVDTIYFGEGSWLTVV.